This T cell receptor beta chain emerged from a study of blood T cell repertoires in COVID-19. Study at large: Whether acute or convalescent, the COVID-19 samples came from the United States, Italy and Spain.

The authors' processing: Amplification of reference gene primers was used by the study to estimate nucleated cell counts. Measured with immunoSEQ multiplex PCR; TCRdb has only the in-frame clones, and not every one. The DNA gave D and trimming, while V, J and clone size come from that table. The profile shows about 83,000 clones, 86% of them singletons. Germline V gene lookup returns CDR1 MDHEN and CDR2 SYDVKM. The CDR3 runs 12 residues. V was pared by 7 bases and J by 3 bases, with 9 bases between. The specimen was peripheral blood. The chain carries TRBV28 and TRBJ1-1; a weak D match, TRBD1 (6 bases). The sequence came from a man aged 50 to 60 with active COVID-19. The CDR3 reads CASTGVYTEAFF. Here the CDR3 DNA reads TGTGCCAGCACAGGGGTCTACACTGAAGCTTTCTTT.